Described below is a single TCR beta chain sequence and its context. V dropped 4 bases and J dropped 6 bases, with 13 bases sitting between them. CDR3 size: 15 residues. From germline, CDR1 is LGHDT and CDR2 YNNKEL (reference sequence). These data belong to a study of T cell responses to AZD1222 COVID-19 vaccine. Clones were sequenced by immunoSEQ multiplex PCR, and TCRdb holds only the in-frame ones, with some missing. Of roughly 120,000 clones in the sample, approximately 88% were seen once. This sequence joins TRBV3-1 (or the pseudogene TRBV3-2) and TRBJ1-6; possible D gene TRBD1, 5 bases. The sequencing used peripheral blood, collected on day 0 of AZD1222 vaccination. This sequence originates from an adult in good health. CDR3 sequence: CASSLLGDRNSPLHF. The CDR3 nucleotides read TGTGCCAGCAGCCTCTTGGGGGATCGTAATTCACCCCTCCACTTT.